This T cell receptor (beta chain) was observed in a study of blood T cell repertoires in COVID-19. Assignment of participants to cohorts was predicated upon participant-reported clinical history. Trimming shortened V by 3 bases and J by 2 bases, and 7 bases separated the two germline ends. The CDR3 is made up of 13 amino acids. Germline V gives CDR1 SGHNT, CDR2 YENEEA. Only in-frame clones appear in the TCRdb table, and some are missing; sequencing was by immunoSEQ multiplex PCR. The table lists about 260,000 clones, about 91% of them singletons. The TCR originated in a middle-aged woman with acute COVID-19. The chain uses TRBV11-3 and TRBJ1-2, with unresolved D. The sample taken for sequencing was PBMCs or T cells enriched from blood (not recorded which). Written as DNA, the CDR3 is TGTGCCAGCAGCTTTGAGGAAAACTATGGCTACACCTTC. Translating gives CASSFEENYGYTF.